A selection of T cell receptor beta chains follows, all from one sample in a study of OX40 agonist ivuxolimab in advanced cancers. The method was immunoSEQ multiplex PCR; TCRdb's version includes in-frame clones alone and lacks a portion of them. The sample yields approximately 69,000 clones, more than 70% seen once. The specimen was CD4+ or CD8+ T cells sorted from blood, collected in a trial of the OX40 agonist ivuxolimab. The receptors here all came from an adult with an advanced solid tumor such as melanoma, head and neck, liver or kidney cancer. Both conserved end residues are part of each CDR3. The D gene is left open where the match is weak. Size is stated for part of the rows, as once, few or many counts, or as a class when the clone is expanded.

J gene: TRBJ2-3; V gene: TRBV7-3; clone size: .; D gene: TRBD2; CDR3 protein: CASKVSGGTTDTQYF; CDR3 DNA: TGTGCCAGCAAGGTTAGCGGGGGGACCACAGATACGCAGTATTTT
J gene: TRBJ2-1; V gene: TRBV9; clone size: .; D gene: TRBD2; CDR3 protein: CASSPRTSGSNYNEQFF; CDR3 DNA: TGTGCCAGCAGCCCCAGGACTAGCGGAAGTAACTACAATGAGCAGTTCTTC
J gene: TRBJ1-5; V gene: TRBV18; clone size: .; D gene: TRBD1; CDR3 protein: CASSPLRAGGEQPQHF; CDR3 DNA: TGTGCCAGCTCTCCTTTAAGGGCAGGGGGCGAGCAGCCCCAGCATTTT
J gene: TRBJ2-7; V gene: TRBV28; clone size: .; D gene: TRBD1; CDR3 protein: CASSSPGTGTYEQYF; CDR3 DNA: TGTGCCAGCAGTTCGCCCGGGACAGGGACCTACGAGCAGTACTTC
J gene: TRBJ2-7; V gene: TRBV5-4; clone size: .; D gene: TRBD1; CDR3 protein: CASRAGTEPYYEQYF; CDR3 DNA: TGTGCCAGCAGGGCTGGGACAGAGCCTTACTACGAGCAGTACTTC
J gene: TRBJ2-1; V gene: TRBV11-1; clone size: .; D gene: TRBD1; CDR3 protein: CASSTQGAIGNEQFF; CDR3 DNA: TGTGCCAGCAGCACACAGGGGGCAATCGGTAATGAGCAGTTCTTC
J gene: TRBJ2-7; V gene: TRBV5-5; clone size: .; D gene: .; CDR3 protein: CASSSGSGEQYF; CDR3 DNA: TGTGCCAGCAGCTCAGGTTCGGGGGAGCAGTACTTC
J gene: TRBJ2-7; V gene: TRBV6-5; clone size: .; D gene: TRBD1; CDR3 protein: CASSLQDRAPYEQYF; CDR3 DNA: TGTGCCAGCAGCCTCCAGGACAGGGCCCCCTACGAGCAGTACTTC
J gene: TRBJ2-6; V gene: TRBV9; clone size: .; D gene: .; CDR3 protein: CASSVAVKGANVLTF; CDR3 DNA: TGTGCCAGCAGCGTAGCCGTAAAAGGGGCCAACGTCCTGACTTTC
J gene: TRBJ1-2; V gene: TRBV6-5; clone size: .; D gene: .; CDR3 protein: CASSPTHQNYGYTF; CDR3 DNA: TGTGCCAGCAGCCCTACTCATCAAAACTATGGCTACACCTTC
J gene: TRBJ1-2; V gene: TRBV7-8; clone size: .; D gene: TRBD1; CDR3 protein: CASSLAGQERGYTF; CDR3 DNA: TGTGCCAGCAGCTTAGCAGGACAGGAGCGGGGCTACACCTTC
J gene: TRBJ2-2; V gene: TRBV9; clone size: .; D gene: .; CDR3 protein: CASRGTDHTGELFF; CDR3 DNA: TGTGCCAGCCGGGGGACAGACCACACCGGGGAGCTGTTTTTT
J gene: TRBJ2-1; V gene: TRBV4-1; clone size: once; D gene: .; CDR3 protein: CASSHPNRAPDVDEQFF; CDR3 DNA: TGCGCCAGCAGCCACCCCAACCGGGCCCCGGACGTCGATGAGCAGTTCTTC